The 21 T cell receptor beta chains below come from one sample, sequenced in a study of response to subunit inactivated influenza vaccine. TCRdb itself ran the RT-PCR reads through MiXCR, one entry per CDR3 protein. The sample lists around 470,000 distinct CDR3 sequences, approximately 7.8% seen once, with around 13% in the top ten. Source: PBMCs from blood, taken less than 25 months after vaccination. Source of these receptors: a man aged 45-69 years who received an inactivated influenza vaccine.

This clonotype was detected many times. This sequence joins TRBV21-1 and TRBJ1-1; the tabulated D call, TRBD1, remains unverified against the DNA. TRBV21-1 is deemed a pseudogene. There are 14 residues in the CDR3. The CDR3 is CASKAGRRDTEAFF. Here the CDR3 DNA reads TGTGCCAGCAAGGCAGGGCGCCGGGACACTGAAGCTTTCTTT.

The chain links TRBV7-2 to TRBJ2-5; no clear D gene. The length of the CDR3 is 14 residues. Trimming cost V 4 bases and J 1 base, with 10 bases left between them. Per the germline V gene, CDR1 is SGHTA and CDR2 is FQGNSA. CDR3 loop: CASSSRRTQETQYF. The CDR3 DNA sequence: TGTGCCAGCAGCTCGCGCCGGACCCAAGAGACCCAGTACTTC.

This clonotype was seen ten or more times. The chain recombines TRBV4-3 with TRBJ2-3, with D possibly TRBD2 on 5 matching bases. Deletions cut 4 bases from V and 3 bases from J, with 20 bases between. CDR1 and CDR2 (germline): LGHNA, YSLEER. This CDR3 comprises 17 residues. CDR3 nucleotide sequence: TGCGCCAGCAGCCTAAAGGTATTCGCAGCGGAAACAGATACGCAGTATTTT. It is translated as CASSLKVFAAETDTQYF.

A note on this clonotype: Just one base apart from a much larger clone, this may be a read error. The rearrangement joins TRBV2 to TRBJ2-7; unclear D gene. The CDR3 spans 11 residues. From germline, CDR1 is SNHLY and CDR2 FYNNEI. In nucleotides, the CDR3 is TGTGCCGGCAGTTTCGGAACCGAGCAGTACTTC. As protein: CAGSFGTEQYF.

The CDR3 region has the DNA TGTGCCAGCAGCGGCACAGCGGGAGGGCGAGTCGAGCAGTACTTC. As protein: CASSGTAGGRVEQYF. The V and J genes are TRBV27 and TRBJ2-7, with 10 bases aligning to TRBD2. CDR3 size: 15 residues. The V gene end was trimmed by 6 bases and the J gene end by 6 bases; junction bases not matched to a gene: 11. Germline CDR1 and CDR2: MNHEY and SMNVEV (reference sequence).

The chain couples TRBV12-2 to TRBJ2-1; whether TRBD1, the table's D call, matches the DNA was not checked. TRBV12-2 is labeled a pseudogene. The CDR3 has 15 residues. DNA of the CDR3: TGTGCAAGTCGCCCCCGCGGAAAGGAGCGCAATGAGCAGTTCTTC. Protein product: CASRPRGKERNEQFF.

This clonotype was seen a handful of times. This rearrangement joins TRBV24-1 to TRBJ2-3; tentative D call: TRBD2 (6 bases). The CDR3 is made up of 17 amino acids. CDR1 and CDR2 (germline): KGHDR, SFDVKD. Trimming removed 7 bases from V and 8 bases from J, with 27 bases in between. The CDR3 loop is CATSPNSGTPADSTQYF. DNA of the CDR3: TGTGCCACCAGCCCCAACTCCGGGACTCCAGCCGACAGTACGCAGTATTTT.

This clonotype came up a few times. The chain has TRBV20-1 and TRBJ2-3; D unclear. In germline, CDR1 is DFQATT, CDR2 SNEGSKA (reference sequence). Trimming removed 3 bases at V and 2 bases at J, with 6 bases between. The CDR3 length is 12 residues. This chain's CDR3 is CSASEITDTQYF. CDR3 coding DNA: TGCAGTGCTAGTGAGATCACAGATACGCAGTATTTT.

This clonotype was detected many times. The gene calls are TRBV29-1 and TRBJ2-7; 8 nucleotides agree with TRBD2. CDR3 size: 13 residues. Germline V gives CDR1 SQVTM, CDR2 ANQGSEA. V lost 5 bases and J lost 5; bases outside the gene matches: 8. The CDR3 loop reads CSVRTSGTNEQYF. In nucleotides, the CDR3 is TGCAGCGTTAGAACTAGCGGAACAAACGAGCAGTACTTC.

This clonotype showed up just a few times. The chain employs TRBV9 and TRBJ2-1; 8 positions agree with TRBD2. The CDR3 has 15 amino acids. Germline V gives CDR1 SGDLS, CDR2 YYNGEE. Trimming at V came to 5 bases and at J to 0 bases, leaving 4 bases not matched to a gene. CDR3 nucleotides: TGTGCCAGCAGTGCTAGCGGGCTCTCCTACAATGAGCAGTTCTTC. It codes for CASSASGLSYNEQFF.

This clonotype has a handful of counts. CDR3 sequence (DNA): TGTGCCAGCATCTGGGGTTCCAGCACAGATACGCAGTATTTT. This codes for CASIWGSSTDTQYF. The chain is built from TRBV12-3 or TRBV12-4 and TRBJ2-3; D not certain. Trimming removed 7 bases at V and 0 bases at J, with 11 bases between. The CDR3 consists of 14 residues.

V is TRBV20-1 and J is TRBJ2-5; TRBD2 aligns across 8 bases. Germline CDR1 and CDR2: DFQATT and SNEGSKA (reference sequence). V lost 0 bases to trimming and J lost 4 bases; unmatched junction nucleotides: 13. The CDR3 is made up of 17 amino acids. CDR3 sequence reads: CSARELGAGGFGETQYF. The DNA for the CDR3 is TGCAGTGCTAGAGAACTCGGCGCGGGGGGCTTTGGAGAGACCCAGTACTTC.

The J gene is TRBJ2-4, the V gene TRBV20-1; TRBD2 aligns across 10 bases. This CDR3 is 14 amino acids long. The germline V gene encodes CDR1 DFQATT and CDR2 SNEGSKA (reference sequence). V was pared by 2 bases and J by 5 bases, with 3 bases of the junction left unmatched. In DNA, the CDR3 is TGCAGTGCTAGAAGCCTAGCGGGGGAAAACATTCAGTACTTC. This translates into CSARSLAGENIQYF.

Ten or more counts support this clonotype. The V and J genes are TRBV6-1 and TRBJ1-2; D call uncertain. Germline-derived CDR1 and CDR2 are MNHNS and SASEGT. This CDR3 contains 13 residues. Trimming pared 6 bases from V and 13 bases from J, leaving 21 bases between. The DNA for the CDR3 is TGTGCCAGCAGAGTCACTCCCTCGGGAGCAGTCACCTTC. It is translated as CASRVTPSGAVTF.

The chain couples TRBV5-1 to TRBJ1-1; D remains ambiguous. The CDR3 contains 14 residues. The V end lost 2 bases, the J end lost 2 bases, and 10 bases lay between the germline ends. The germline gives CDR1 SGHRS, CDR2 YFSETQ. In nucleotides, the CDR3 is TGCGCCAGCAGCTTATCCCACGGCAACACTGAAGCTTTCTTT. Residues: CASSLSHGNTEAFF.

This clonotype was seen a few times. V usage is TRBV29-1 and J usage is TRBJ2-7, with unresolved D. CDR1 is SQVTM, CDR2 ANQGSEA, per germline. Trimming shortened V by 4 bases and J by 6 bases, and 16 bases separated the two germline ends. This CDR3 is built from 13 residues. CDR3 in DNA: TGCAGCGTTGTCTTTAGCAGGCTAGGCGAGCAGTACTTC. Residues: CSVVFSRLGEQYF.

This clonotype was seen ten or more times. This chain connects TRBV28 to TRBJ2-5, with D unresolved. The germline gives CDR1 MDHEN, CDR2 SYDVKM. This CDR3 has 12 residues. V lost 11 bases, J lost 2 bases, and 12 bases lay in between. CDR3 bases: TGTGCCGTTGTGGGGATTCAAGAGACCCAGTACTTC. Translation: CAVVGIQETQYF.

This clonotype was detected ten times or more. The V gene is TRBV5-1, the J gene TRBJ2-2; 13 nucleotides align to TRBD2. CDR1 is SGHRS, CDR2 YFSETQ, per germline. This CDR3 contains 17 residues. V shed 4 bases, J shed 4 bases, and the junction held 7 bases outside the gene matches. CDR3 DNA sequence: TGCGCCAGCAGCCACGGACTAGCGGGAGCGAGCACCGGGGAGCTGTTTTTT. Amino acid sequence: CASSHGLAGASTGELFF.

This clonotype was detected a few times. The genes are TRBV7-9 and TRBJ1-4; TRBD1 is a possible D gene (5 bases). Per germline, CDR1 SEHNR and CDR2 FQNEAQ (reference sequence). The V end lost 5 bases, the J end lost 8 bases, and 18 bases lay between the germline ends. The CDR3 totals 15 residues. The CDR3 reads CASSKHRRGAEKLFF. CDR3 coding DNA: TGTGCCAGCAGCAAACACAGGAGAGGCGCCGAAAAACTGTTTTTT.

The V call is TRBV20-1, the J call TRBJ1-1, with a tentative D call TRBD1 (5 bases). Germline V gives CDR1 DFQATT, CDR2 SNEGSKA (reference sequence). The CDR3 covers 13 residues. The CDR3 DNA sequence: TGCAGCCCGGTGGGTGCAGGGCTCCCTTTAGCTTTCTTT. Protein product: CSPVGAGLPLAFF.

This clonotype has more than one count but fewer than ten. The rearrangement uses TRBV10-3 and TRBJ2-2, with 10 bases matching TRBD1. Unmatched junction bases numbered 3, after V lost 0 bases and J lost 2 bases. Germline V CDR1 and CDR2: ENHRY, SYGVKD. The CDR3 spans 17 residues. CDR3 nucleotide sequence: TGTGCCATCAGTGAGTCAGGGACAGGGGTCAACACCGGGGAGCTGTTTTTT. This encodes CAISESGTGVNTGELFF.